This TCR beta chain was captured by sequencing in a study of blood T cell repertoires in COVID-19. As processed by the authors: Estimation of nucleated cell counts relied on the amplification of reference gene primers. Profiled with immunoSEQ multiplex PCR; TCRdb holds only in-frame clones, not every one. The V and J calls and the clone size are those of that table, but D and trimming were determined from the DNA. The sample consists of fewer than 250,000 clones, 85% to 90% of them appearing once. The V end was cut by 6 bases, the J end by 4 bases, with 12 bases between. The CDR3 consists of 13 residues. The germline V gene encodes CDR1 LNHDA and CDR2 SQIVND (reference sequence).

The V and J genes are TRBV19 and TRBJ1-1, with a possible D match to TRBD1 (5 bases). Sequencing input: PBMCs or T cells enriched from blood (not recorded which). The receptor was isolated from a woman in her thirties or forties in a cohort exposed to, infected with or recovered from COVID-19 (not recorded which). The CDR3 is CASSITGGTEAFF. The CDR3 DNA reads TGTGCCAGTAGCATAACAGGTGGCACTGAAGCTTTCTTT.